This entry concerns a single T cell receptor beta chain. Its antigen is not known. The sample belongs to a study of CXCR3-negative and CXCR3-positive naive CD8 T cells. Overall study findings and caveats: TRB CDR3 properties served as the basis for inferring TCR strength, and surface CD5 was comparable between naive subsets. For naive cells, CXCR3-negative and CXCR3-positive subsets had similar TRBV-TRBJ usage; for memory cells, usage differed. Naive subsets were similarly diverse, while memory CD8+ repertoires were much less diverse.

It was by 5' RACE with UMI labels that the TRB cDNA libraries were prepared. No DNA is given; TCRdb re-called the 5' RACE reads and lists each CDR3 protein once. This listing includes 75,000 to 95,000 distinct CDR3 sequences. Each CD8+ T cell subset was sorted in triplicate, hundreds of thousands of cells each. The specimen sequenced was naive CXCR3- CD8+ T cells from blood. Subset: CD45RO-CCR7+CD27+CD95- naive CD8+ T cells lacking CXCR3 (TNR3-). This TCR was recovered from a human donor in good health. Some clones in this sample may be carry-over from other donors' samples.

CDR3 in amino acids: CASILGTANTEAFF. The chain employs TRBV5-6 and TRBJ1-1; without DNA, the TCRdb call of TRBD1 cannot be checked. Germline values: CDR1 SGHDT, CDR2 YYEEEE. The CDR3 runs 14 residues.